This T cell receptor beta chain comes out of a study of T cell responses to AZD1222 COVID-19 vaccine. General study results and limits: There were repertoire samples only from the period after the peak T cell response. Baseline antibody screening turned up just five to seven seropositive AZD1222 recipients. Spike-specific TCR breadth and depth both grew after two AZD1222 doses.

Libraries were prepared by immunoSEQ multiplex PCR; TCRdb keeps only in-frame clonotypes and omits some of them. The sample records 150,000 or so clones, approximately 90% being singletons. This clone was observed a single time. Its antigen is unidentified. Second-dose recipients at about 4 or about 12 weeks were treated as one pooled group. This TCR came from an adult who received the AZD1222 COVID-19 vaccine. The sequences come from peripheral blood, collected 28 days after the second AZD1222 dose.

CDR3 in amino acids: CASSLDTQNTEAFF. CDR3 DNA sequence: TGTGCCAGCAGCTTAGATACTCAGAACACTGAAGCTTTCTTT. This rearrangement joins TRBV7-3 to TRBJ1-1; D ambiguous. The CDR3 extends over 14 amino acids. Deletions cut 2 bases from V and 1 base from J, with 8 bases between. Germline V CDR1 and CDR2: SGHTA, FQGTGA.